This T cell receptor beta chain was captured in a study of OX40 agonist ivuxolimab in advanced cancers. The overall study: The study reported partial responses in three patients: one hepatocellular carcinoma, two cutaneous melanoma.

Germline V gene lookup returns CDR1 KGHSH and CDR2 LQKENI. The J segment lost 1 base and the V segment lost 2 bases, leaving 2 bases of the junction unmatched. CDR3 length: 16 amino acids. Exclusion applied to patients with autoimmune disease history or systemic immunosuppression. Generated by immunoSEQ multiplex PCR, the TCRdb table keeps only in-frame clones and is missing some. The data show 45,000 to 75,000 clones, with roughly 83% seen just once and about 1% held by the top ten. Study-level findings and limits: Partial responders at 0.1-3.0 mg/kg had among the lowest clonal expansion.

On this clone itself: Its specificity is unknown.

This specimen consisted of CD4+ or CD8+ T cells sorted from blood, obtained in a trial of the OX40 agonist ivuxolimab. This rearrangement joins TRBV18 to TRBJ2-3; 11 nucleotides line up with TRBD2. The TCR sequence derives from an adult with an advanced solid tumor such as melanoma, head and neck, liver or kidney cancer. The CDR3 loop is CASSPLTSGGTDTQYF. The CDR3 DNA reads TGTGCCAGCTCACCATTGACTAGCGGGGGCACAGATACGCAGTATTTT.